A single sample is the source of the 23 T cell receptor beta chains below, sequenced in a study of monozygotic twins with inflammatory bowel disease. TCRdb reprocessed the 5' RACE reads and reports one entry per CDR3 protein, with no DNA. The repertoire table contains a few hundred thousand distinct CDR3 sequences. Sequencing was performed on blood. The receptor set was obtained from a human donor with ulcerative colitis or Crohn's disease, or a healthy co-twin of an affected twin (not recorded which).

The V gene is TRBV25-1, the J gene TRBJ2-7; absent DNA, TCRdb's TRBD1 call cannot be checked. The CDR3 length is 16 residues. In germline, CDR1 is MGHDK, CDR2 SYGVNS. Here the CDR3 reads CASSEYGGVSTYEQYF.

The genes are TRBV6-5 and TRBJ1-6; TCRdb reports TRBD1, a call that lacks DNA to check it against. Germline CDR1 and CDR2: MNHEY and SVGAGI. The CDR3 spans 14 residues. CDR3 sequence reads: CASSYEGFNSPLHF.

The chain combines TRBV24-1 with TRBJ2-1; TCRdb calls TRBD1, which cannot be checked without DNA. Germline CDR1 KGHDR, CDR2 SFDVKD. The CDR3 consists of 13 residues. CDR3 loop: CATSDFRGNEQFF.

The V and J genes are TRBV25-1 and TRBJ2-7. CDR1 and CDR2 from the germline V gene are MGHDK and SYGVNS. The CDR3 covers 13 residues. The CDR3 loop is CASSARSVGEQYF.

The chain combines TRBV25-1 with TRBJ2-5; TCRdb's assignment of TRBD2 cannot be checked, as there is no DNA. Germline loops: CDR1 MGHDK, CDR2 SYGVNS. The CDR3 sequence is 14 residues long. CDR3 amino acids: CASSERGVQETQYF.

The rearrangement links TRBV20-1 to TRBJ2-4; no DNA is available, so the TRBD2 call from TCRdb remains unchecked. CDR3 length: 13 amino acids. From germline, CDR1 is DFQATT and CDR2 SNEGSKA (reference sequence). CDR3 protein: CSARVGGKNIQYF.

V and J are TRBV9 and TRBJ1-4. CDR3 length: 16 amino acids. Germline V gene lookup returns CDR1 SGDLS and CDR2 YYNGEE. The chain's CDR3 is CASSVDARGGDEKLFF.

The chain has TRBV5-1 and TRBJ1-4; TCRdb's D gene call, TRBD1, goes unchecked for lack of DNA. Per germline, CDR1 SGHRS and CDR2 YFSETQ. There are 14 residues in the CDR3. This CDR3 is CASSPGRYNEKLFF.

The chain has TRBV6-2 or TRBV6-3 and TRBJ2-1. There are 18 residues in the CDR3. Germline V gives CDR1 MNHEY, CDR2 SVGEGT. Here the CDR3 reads CASSYSIAGPWLKDEQFF.

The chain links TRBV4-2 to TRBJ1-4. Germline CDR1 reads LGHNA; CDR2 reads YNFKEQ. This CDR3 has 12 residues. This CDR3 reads CASSQEGEKLFF.

CDR3 sequence: CASSEEVFDALSYNEQFF. V and J are TRBV6-1 and TRBJ2-1. This CDR3 contains 18 residues. CDR1 and CDR2 from the germline V gene are MNHNS and SASEGT.

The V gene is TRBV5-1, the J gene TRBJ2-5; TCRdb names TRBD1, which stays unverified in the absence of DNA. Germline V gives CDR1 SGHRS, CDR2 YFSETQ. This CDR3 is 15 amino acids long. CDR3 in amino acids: CASSAGDSGQETQYF.

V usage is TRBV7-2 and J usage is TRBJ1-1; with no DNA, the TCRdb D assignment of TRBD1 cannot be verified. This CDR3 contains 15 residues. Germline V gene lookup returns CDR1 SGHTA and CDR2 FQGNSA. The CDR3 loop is CASSLEDRGGPRAFF.

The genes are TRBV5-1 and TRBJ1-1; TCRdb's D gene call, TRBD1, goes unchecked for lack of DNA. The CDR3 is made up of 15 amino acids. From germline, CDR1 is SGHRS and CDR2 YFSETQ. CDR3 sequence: CASSSAGSRNTEAFF.

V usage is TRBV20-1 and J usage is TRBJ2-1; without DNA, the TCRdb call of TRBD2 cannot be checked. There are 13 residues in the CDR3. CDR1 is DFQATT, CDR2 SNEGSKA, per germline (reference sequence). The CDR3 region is CSAGQGLRNEQFF.

The CDR3 region is CASSHLSGGVQETQYF. The gene calls are TRBV4-2 and TRBJ2-5; TCRdb outputs TRBD2, but without DNA this stays unchecked. Germline V lookup: CDR1 LGHNA, CDR2 YNFKEQ. This CDR3 has 16 amino acids.

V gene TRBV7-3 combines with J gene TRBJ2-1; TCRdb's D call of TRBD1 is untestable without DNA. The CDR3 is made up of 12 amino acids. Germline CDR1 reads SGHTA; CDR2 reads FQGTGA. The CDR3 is CASSSAGGEQFF.

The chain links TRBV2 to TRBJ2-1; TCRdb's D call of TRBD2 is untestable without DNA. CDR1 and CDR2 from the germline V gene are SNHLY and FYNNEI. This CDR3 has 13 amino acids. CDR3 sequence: CASTQGGYNEQFF.

The CDR3 protein is CASSAQGGTDNEQFF. The rearrangement joins TRBV2 to TRBJ2-1; the TCRdb call, TRBD1, lacks DNA for checking. The CDR3 is 15 residues long. The germline V gene encodes CDR1 SNHLY and CDR2 FYNNEI.

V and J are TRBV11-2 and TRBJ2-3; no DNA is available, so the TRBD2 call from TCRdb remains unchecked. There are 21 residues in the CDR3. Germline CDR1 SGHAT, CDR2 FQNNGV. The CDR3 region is CASSLDPGSPGPSLRADTQYF.

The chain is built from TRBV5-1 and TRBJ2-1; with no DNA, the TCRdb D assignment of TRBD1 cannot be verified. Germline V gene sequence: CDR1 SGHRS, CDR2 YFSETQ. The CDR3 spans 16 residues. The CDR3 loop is CASSGRRDRGDNEQFF.

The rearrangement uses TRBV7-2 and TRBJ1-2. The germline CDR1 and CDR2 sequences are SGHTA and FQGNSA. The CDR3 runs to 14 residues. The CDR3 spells CASSLVAAYYGYTF.

The CDR3: CASSPRQTNTGELFF. This sequence joins TRBV7-8 and TRBJ2-2; the D gene TCRdb calls, TRBD1, cannot be checked with no DNA. Germline V CDR1 and CDR2: SGHVS, FQNEAQ. The CDR3 contains 15 residues.